These 16 T cell receptor beta chains were sequenced from one sample in a study of T cell responses to AZD1222 COVID-19 vaccine. Measured with immunoSEQ multiplex PCR; TCRdb has only the in-frame clones, and not every one. The table has around 110,000 clones, roughly nine tenths seen once. This sample comprised peripheral blood, obtained on day 0 of AZD1222 vaccination. These TCRs come from an adult in good health.

This chain joins TRBV11-1 and TRBJ2-1; D might be TRBD1 (6 bases). This CDR3 contains 13 residues. Looked up from germline, CDR1 is SGHAT and CDR2 is FQDESV (reference sequence). V was shortened by 2 bases and J by 5 bases, with 7 bases between the two germline ends. Here the CDR3 reads CASSLTGNNEQFF. CDR3 DNA sequence: TGTGCCAGCAGCTTAACAGGGAACAATGAGCAGTTCTTC.

This chain connects TRBV19 to TRBJ1-1, with a possible D match to TRBD1 (5 bases). V lost 5 bases and J 4 bases, leaving 14 bases between the germline ends. In germline, CDR1 is LNHDA, CDR2 SQIVND (reference sequence). CDR3 size: 14 residues. The CDR3 nucleotides are TGTGCCAGTAGTGGGGGGTTGGTCCGCACTGAAGCTTTCTTT. It yields the protein CASSGGLVRTEAFF.

A few counts support this clone. This chain joins TRBV5-4 and TRBJ1-5; D remains unclear. With 0 bases removed from V and 6 bases from J, the gap between germline ends came to 4 bases. The V gene's germline CDR1 is SGHNT and CDR2 YYREEE (reference sequence). This CDR3 is 12 amino acids long. The CDR3 region has the DNA TGTGCCAGCAGCTTGGAGGGTCAGCCCCAGCATTTT. Translation gives CASSLEGQPQHF.

This clone was seen only once. The chain combines TRBV2 with TRBJ1-4, with 7 bases matching TRBD1. Looked up from germline, CDR1 is SNHLY and CDR2 is FYNNEI. V shed 8 bases, J shed 8 bases, and the junction held 5 bases outside the gene matches. The CDR3 is made up of 12 amino acids. Written as DNA, the CDR3 is TGTGCCAGCGGTCGCAGGGGGGAAAAACTGTTTTTT. Translated: CASGRRGEKLFF.

As DNA, the CDR3 is TGTGCCATCACCCCGGCGGGGAAGAACGAGCAGTACTTC. It specifies CAITPAGKNEQYF. The chain employs TRBV10-3 and TRBJ2-7; possible D gene TRBD2, 6 bases. From germline, CDR1 is ENHRY and CDR2 SYGVKD. Trimming cost V 7 bases and J 5 bases, with 15 bases left between them. CDR3 length: 13 amino acids.

This chain links TRBV28 with TRBJ1-6, with TRBD1 as a possible D gene (5 bases). The germline CDR1 and CDR2 sequences are MDHEN and SYDVKM. The CDR3 runs 16 residues. V was cut by 10 bases and J by 7 bases, with 23 bases left in between. CDR3 protein: CATARDLKLGNSPLHF. CDR3 nucleotide sequence: TGTGCCACCGCCCGGGACCTTAAACTCGGGAATTCACCCCTCCACTTT.

This chain uses TRBV14 with TRBJ1-4; D unclear. V gave up 4 bases and J gave up 10 bases, with 19 bases separating them. Germline lookup yields CDR1 SGHDN and CDR2 FVKESK. The CDR3 covers 15 residues. DNA of the CDR3: TGTGCCAGCAGCCGAACGGGGTCCCCTCTTCGAAAACTGTTTTTT. It codes for CASSRTGSPLRKLFF.

The chain has TRBV5-1 and TRBJ2-3; 7 bases match TRBD1. There are 16 residues in the CDR3. V shed 0 bases and J 1 base; nucleotides not matched to a gene: 5. The germline CDR1 and CDR2 sequences are SGHRS and YFSETQ. DNA for the CDR3: TGCGCCAGCAGCTTGGTGAGGGACAGTGGCACAGATACGCAGTATTTT. As protein: CASSLVRDSGTDTQYF.

The rearrangement joins TRBV28 to TRBJ1-6; TRBD1 aligns across 8 bases. The V gene end was trimmed by 7 bases and the J gene end by 5 bases; junction bases not matched to a gene: 7. This CDR3 is built from 15 residues. Germline lookup yields CDR1 MDHEN and CDR2 SYDVKM. The CDR3 here is CASILNRGNNSPLHF. For the CDR3, the DNA is TGTGCCAGCATCCTAAACAGGGGGAATAATTCACCCCTCCACTTT.

The chain combines TRBV19 with TRBJ1-2, with 7 bases lining up with TRBD1. The CDR3 consists of 15 residues. With V trimmed by 5 bases and J by 4 bases, 10 bases remained unmatched. Germline CDR1 reads LNHDA; CDR2 reads SQIVND (reference sequence). The CDR3 reads CASSSQTGPTYGYTF. For the CDR3, the DNA is TGTGCCAGTAGTTCCCAGACAGGGCCTACCTATGGCTACACCTTC.

The chain uses TRBV19 and TRBJ2-7, with D hard to call. V shed 3 bases and J shed 6 bases, with 15 bases lying between them. From germline, CDR1 is LNHDA and CDR2 SQIVND (reference sequence). The CDR3 contains 14 residues. CDR3 in amino acids: CASSIYKGQREQYF. The CDR3 DNA reads TGTGCCAGTAGTATCTATAAAGGTCAGCGCGAGCAGTACTTC.

This sequence joins TRBV18 and TRBJ1-1, with TRBD1 identical over 7 bases. V lost 6 bases to trimming and J lost 4 bases; unmatched junction nucleotides: 5. This CDR3 is built from 13 residues. Per germline, CDR1 KGHSH and CDR2 LQKENI. The CDR3 bases are TGTGCCAGCTCCCGGGACAGTTCCACTGAAGCTTTCTTT. Its translation is CASSRDSSTEAFF.

The rearrangement joins TRBV7-9 to TRBJ1-1; D not resolved. CDR1 is SEHNR and CDR2 is FQNEAQ in the germline V gene (reference sequence). The CDR3 contains 13 residues. Between the trimmed V and J ends, which lost 1 base and 4 bases, there was a span of 7 bases. CDR3 sequence: CASSLGGRTEAFF. In DNA, the CDR3 is TGTGCCAGCAGCTTAGGAGGACGCACTGAAGCTTTCTTT.

J is TRBJ1-2 and V is TRBV10-3; D uncertain. This CDR3 contains 14 residues. V lost 2 bases and J lost 6, with 13 bases in between. CDR1 ENHRY and CDR2 SYGVKD come from the germline V gene. CDR3 sequence reads: CAISEGFRSDGYTF. As DNA, the CDR3 is TGTGCCATCAGTGAGGGGTTTCGGTCCGATGGCTACACCTTC.

The chain joins TRBV10-3 to TRBJ2-3, with D perhaps matching TRBD2 (5 bases). This CDR3 has 15 residues. V was pared by 2 bases and J by 5 bases, with 14 bases between. CDR1 and CDR2 (germline): ENHRY, SYGVKD. CDR3 sequence (DNA): TGTGCCATCAGTGAGCGGGGTCTGCCCGGAGATACGCAGTATTTT. Amino acids: CAISERGLPGDTQYF.

V is TRBV28 and J is TRBJ1-2, with D maybe TRBD1 (6 bases). Between the trimmed V and J ends, which lost 5 bases and 3 bases, there was a span of 16 bases. The CDR3 sequence is 15 residues long. Germline V gene sequence: CDR1 MDHEN, CDR2 SYDVKM. The CDR3 nucleotides read TGTGCCAGCAGTGCGCGACAGGATCTCGACTATGGCTACACCTTC. Translation: CASSARQDLDYGYTF.